This T cell receptor (beta chain) was sequenced for a study of blood T cell repertoires in COVID-19. In the study overall: The United States, Italy and Spain provided the acute and convalescent COVID-19 samples.

The V end lost 4 bases, the J end lost 4 bases, and 11 bases lay between the germline ends. The CDR3 runs to 13 residues. CDR1 and CDR2 from the germline V gene are LGHNA and YSLEER. The assay was immunoSEQ multiplex PCR, and TCRdb's table has in-frame clones only and misses some. The sample has around 220,000 clones, roughly nine tenths seen once; the top ten hold roughly 2.4%. The sample comprised peripheral blood. This clonotype originated in a woman between 45 and 60 years old with acute or convalescent COVID-19. The chain links TRBV4-3 to TRBJ2-7; no firm D call. The CDR3 is CASSLYDGYEQYF. The DNA for the CDR3 is TGCGCCAGCAGCCTTTATGACGGGTACGAGCAGTACTTC.